In its sample, the clone carrying this T cell receptor beta chain was seen once. The antigen remains unidentified. These data originate in a study of primary melanoma T cells and metastatic recurrence. Study details: These T2 to T4 primary melanomas had thickness greater than 1 mm. Study results and caveats: T-cell fraction over 20% seemed protective regardless of ulceration or nodes. A T-cell-mediated antitumor response in primary melanoma was only suggested. Reportedly, T-cell fraction predicted progression-free survival beyond thickness, ulceration, mitoses, age.

Trimming took off 6 bases at V and 0 bases at J, with 10 bases between the two ends. Germline V gene lookup returns CDR1 LNHNV and CDR2 YYDKDF (reference sequence). The CDR3 is 14 amino acids. Using immunoSEQ multiplex PCR, the repertoire was profiled, and TCRdb retains in-frame clones only, with some absent. The table lists a few thousand clones, roughly 70% of them singletons. This receptor was taken from a human donor with melanoma. The chain couples TRBV15 to TRBJ2-3, with D perhaps matching TRBD2 (6 bases). Sequencing was performed on melanoma tumor tissue. DNA for the CDR3: TGTGCCACCAGACGGGGGTTTAGCACAGATACGCAGTATTTT. As protein: CATRRGFSTDTQYF.